This T cell receptor beta chain was profiled in a study of shared clonotypes between healthy human individuals. Study findings and constraints: In a handful of donors, around 5.5% of naive CD4 clonotypes appeared in common. Inspection by rarefaction showed sorted-subset sequencing to be incomplete despite large depth.

Concerning this clone itself: As yet, its antigen is unknown. Within the sample, other DNA sequences also encode this same CDR3.

Genomic DNA of each subset was evenly split across several immunoSEQ plates. Original methodology: Filtering differed, since immunoSEQ gave only junction sequences and no quality scores. Method: immunoSEQ multiplex PCR; TCRdb's copy keeps in-frame clones and lacks some. V and J calls and clone size are those listed in that table; D and trimming were worked out from the DNA. Here the sample spans around 1.1 million clones, 75% to 85% being singletons. This CDR3 has 13 amino acids. Looked up from germline, CDR1 is SGHAT and CDR2 is FQNNGV. The trim removed 1 base at V and 4 bases at J, leaving 0 bases unmatched.

This clonotype originated in a man between 18 and 29 years old in good health. Some clones in this sample may be carry-over from other donors' samples. Source material: memory CD4+ T cells from PBMCs. Subset given: CD45RA-negative fraction. This chain connects TRBV11-2 to TRBJ1-1; the match to TRBD1 covers 7 bases. The CDR3 region is CASSLGTGTEAFF. The DNA of the CDR3 is TGTGCCAGCAGCTTAGGGACAGGCACTGAAGCTTTCTTT.